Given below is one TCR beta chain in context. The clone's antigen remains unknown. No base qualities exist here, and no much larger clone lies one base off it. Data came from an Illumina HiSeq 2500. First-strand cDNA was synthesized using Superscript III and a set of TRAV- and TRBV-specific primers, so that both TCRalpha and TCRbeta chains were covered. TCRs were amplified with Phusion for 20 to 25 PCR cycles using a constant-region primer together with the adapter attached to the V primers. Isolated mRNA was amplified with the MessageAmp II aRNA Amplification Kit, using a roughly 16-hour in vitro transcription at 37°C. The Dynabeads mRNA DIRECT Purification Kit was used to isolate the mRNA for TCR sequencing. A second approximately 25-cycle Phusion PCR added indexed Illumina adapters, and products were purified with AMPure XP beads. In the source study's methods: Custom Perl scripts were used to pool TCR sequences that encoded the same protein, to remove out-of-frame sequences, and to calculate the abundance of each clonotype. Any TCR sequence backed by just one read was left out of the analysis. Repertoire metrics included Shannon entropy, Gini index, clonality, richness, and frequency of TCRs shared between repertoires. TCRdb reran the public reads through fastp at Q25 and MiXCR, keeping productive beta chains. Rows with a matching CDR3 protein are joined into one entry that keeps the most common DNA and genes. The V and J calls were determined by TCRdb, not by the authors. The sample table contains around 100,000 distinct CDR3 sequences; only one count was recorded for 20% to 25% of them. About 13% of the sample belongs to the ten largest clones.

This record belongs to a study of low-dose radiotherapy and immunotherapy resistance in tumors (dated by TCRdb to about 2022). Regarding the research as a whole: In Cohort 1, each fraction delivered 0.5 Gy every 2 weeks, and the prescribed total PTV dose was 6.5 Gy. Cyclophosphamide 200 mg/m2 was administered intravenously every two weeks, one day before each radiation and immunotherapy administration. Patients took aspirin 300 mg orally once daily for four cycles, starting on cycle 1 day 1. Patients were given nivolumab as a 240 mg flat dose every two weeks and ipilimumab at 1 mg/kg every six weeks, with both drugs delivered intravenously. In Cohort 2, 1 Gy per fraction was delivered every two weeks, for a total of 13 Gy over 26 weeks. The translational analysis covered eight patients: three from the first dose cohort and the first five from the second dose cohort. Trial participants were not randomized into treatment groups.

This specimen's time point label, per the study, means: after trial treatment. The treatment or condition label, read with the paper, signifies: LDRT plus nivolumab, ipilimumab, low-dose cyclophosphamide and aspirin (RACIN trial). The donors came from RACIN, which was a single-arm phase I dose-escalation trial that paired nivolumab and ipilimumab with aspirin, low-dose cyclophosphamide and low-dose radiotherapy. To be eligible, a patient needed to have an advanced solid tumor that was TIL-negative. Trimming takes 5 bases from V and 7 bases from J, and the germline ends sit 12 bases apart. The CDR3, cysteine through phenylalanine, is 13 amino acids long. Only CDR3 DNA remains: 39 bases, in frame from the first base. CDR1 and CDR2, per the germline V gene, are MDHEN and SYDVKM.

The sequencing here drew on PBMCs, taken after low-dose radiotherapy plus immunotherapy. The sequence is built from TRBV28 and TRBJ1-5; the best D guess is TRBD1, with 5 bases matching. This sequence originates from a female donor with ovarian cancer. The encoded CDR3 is CASSNQGTQPQHF. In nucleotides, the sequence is TGTGCCAGCAGTAACCAGGGCACACAGCCCCAGCATTTT.